These 8 T cell receptor beta chains originate from one sample sequenced in a study of cytomegalovirus exposure and HLA in healthy donors. 60 Vbeta and 13 Jbeta primers were used in PCR. Profiling relied on immunoSEQ multiplex PCR, and the TCRdb table lists in-frame clones only, not all of them. Listed are about 200,000 clones; about 6% falls within the top ten. The sequenced sample consisted of PBMCs. The receptors stem from a young man in good health and CMV-seronegative.

The gene calls are TRBV28 and TRBJ2-6; D gene ambiguous. The CDR3 is made up of 13 amino acids. CDR1 MDHEN and CDR2 SYDVKM come from the germline V gene. V was clipped by 4 bases and J by 4 bases, with 5 bases between them. CDR3 DNA sequence: TGTGCCAGCAGTTGGGCCGGGGCCAACGTCCTGACTTTC. Encoded protein: CASSWAGANVLTF.

V is TRBV27 and J is TRBJ2-5, with 7 bases aligning to TRBD2. The J call may be faulty, since TRBJ2-7 better matches the DNA end. The CDR3 length is 16 residues. The germline CDR1 and CDR2 sequences are MNHEY and SMNVEV (reference sequence). Here the CDR3 reads CASSLSREGFPYEQYF. For the CDR3, the DNA is TGTGCCAGCAGTTTATCGAGGGAGGGATTTCCCTACGAGCAGTACTTC.

The chain links TRBV27 to TRBJ2-7; 14 nucleotides line up with TRBD2. Unmatched junction bases numbered 15, after V lost 5 bases and J lost 0 bases. The CDR3 totals 20 residues. Germline CDR1 reads MNHEY; CDR2 reads SMNVEV (reference sequence). The CDR3 coding sequence is TGTGCCAGCAGTCGACGGGGGACTAGCGGGAGATCCCAGAGCTCCTACGAGCAGTACTTC. Its protein is CASSRRGTSGRSQSSYEQYF.

The chain uses TRBV5-4 and TRBJ2-2; 9 bases match TRBD2. J gave up 5 bases and V 1 base, and 9 bases lay outside the gene matches. Germline CDR1 SGHNT, CDR2 YYREEE (reference sequence). The CDR3 sequence is 17 residues long. The CDR3 reads CASSLRAGGPQTGELFF. The CDR3 DNA reads TGTGCCAGCAGCTTGCGGGCGGGGGGGCCCCAGACCGGGGAGCTGTTTTTT.

J is TRBJ1-5 and V is TRBV7-8; a weak D match, TRBD1 (6 bases). Germline V lookup: CDR1 SGHVS, CDR2 FQNEAQ. Trimming removed 3 bases from V and 6 bases from J, with 15 bases in between. This CDR3 comprises 15 residues. CDR3 sequence (DNA): TGTGCCAGCAGCTTTGACTCGGGCAGGGGTCAGCCCCAGCATTTT. Protein sequence: CASSFDSGRGQPQHF.

Note on this clone: The same CDR3 can be traced to other DNA sequences in this sample. This CDR3 is CASSYSNTEAFF. CDR3 DNA: TGTGCCAGCAGTTATTCGAACACTGAAGCTTTCTTT. The chain recombines TRBV11-2 with TRBJ1-1; D gene ambiguous. V was clipped by 6 bases and J by 1 base, with 6 bases between them. The CDR3 spans 12 residues. Germline loops: CDR1 SGHAT, CDR2 FQNNGV.

The J gene is TRBJ1-3, the V gene TRBV7-7, with D maybe TRBD1 (6 bases). Germline V gives CDR1 SSHAT, CDR2 FNYEAQ (reference sequence). CDR3 length equals 13 residues. V lost 4 bases and J 8 bases, leaving 12 bases between the germline ends. CDR3 bases: TGTGCCAGCAGCTGGACAGTATCGGACACCATATATTTT. Its protein product is CASSWTVSDTIYF.

The V call is TRBV6-5, the J call TRBJ1-1; no clear D gene. Germline values: CDR1 MNHEY, CDR2 SVGAGI. Between the trimmed V and J ends, which lost 0 bases and 11 bases, there was a span of 10 bases. The CDR3 sequence is 12 residues long. This chain's CDR3 is CASSYSGREAFF. The CDR3 DNA reads as TGTGCCAGCAGTTACTCGGGGAGGGAGGCTTTCTTT.